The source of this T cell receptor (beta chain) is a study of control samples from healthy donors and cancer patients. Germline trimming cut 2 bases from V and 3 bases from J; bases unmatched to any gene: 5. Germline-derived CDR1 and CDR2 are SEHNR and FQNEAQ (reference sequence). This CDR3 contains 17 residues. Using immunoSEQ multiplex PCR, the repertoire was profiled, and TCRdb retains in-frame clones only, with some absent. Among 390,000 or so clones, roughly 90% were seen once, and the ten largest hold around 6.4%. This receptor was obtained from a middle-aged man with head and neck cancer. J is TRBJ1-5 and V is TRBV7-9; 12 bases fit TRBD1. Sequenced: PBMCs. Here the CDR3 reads CASSLYGDRGPNQPQHF. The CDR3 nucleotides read TGTGCCAGCAGCTTATATGGGGACAGGGGGCCCAATCAGCCCCAGCATTTT.